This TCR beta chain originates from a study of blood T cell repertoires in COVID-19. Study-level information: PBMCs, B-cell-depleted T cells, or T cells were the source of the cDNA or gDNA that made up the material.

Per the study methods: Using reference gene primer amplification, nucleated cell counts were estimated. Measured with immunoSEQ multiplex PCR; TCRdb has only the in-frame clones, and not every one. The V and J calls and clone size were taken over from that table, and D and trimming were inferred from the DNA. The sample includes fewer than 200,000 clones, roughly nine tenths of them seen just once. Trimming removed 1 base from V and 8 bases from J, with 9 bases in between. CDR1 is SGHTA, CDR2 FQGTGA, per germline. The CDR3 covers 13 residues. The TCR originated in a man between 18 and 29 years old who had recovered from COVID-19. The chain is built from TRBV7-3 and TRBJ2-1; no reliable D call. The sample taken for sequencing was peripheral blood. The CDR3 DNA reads TGTGCCAGCAGCTTAAGTAGCCTTGATGAGCAGTTCTTC. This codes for CASSLSSLDEQFF.